A single sample is the source of the 18 T cell receptor beta chains below, sequenced in a study of blood T cell repertoires in COVID-19. TCRdb keeps only in-frame clones here, not all; method: immunoSEQ multiplex PCR. The repertoire consists of around 20,000 clones, with about nine tenths occurring once and the leading ten covering 6.5% to 7.5%. The material sequenced was peripheral blood. The source of these receptors is a human donor in a cohort sampled during active COVID-19.

Turning to this clone: The junction differs from germline at one of its ends, possibly a read error. This chain joins TRBV7-3 and TRBJ1-2; D might be TRBD1 (5 bases). Germline V CDR1 and CDR2: SGHTA, FQGTGA. The CDR3 loop spans 13 amino acids. The CDR3 nucleotides read TGTGCCAGCAGCTTAGACGGGGGGACTCCCCCCCACTTC. This codes for CASSLDGGTPPHF.

The chain combines TRBV4-3 with TRBJ2-3; D unclear. Germline assignment: CDR1 LGHNA and CDR2 YSLEER. CDR3 length equals 16 residues. The V end was cut by 0 bases, the J end by 1 base, with 11 bases between. The CDR3 is CASSQDFQLGTDTQYF. The CDR3 region has the DNA TGCGCCAGCAGCCAAGATTTTCAGCTAGGCACAGATACGCAGTATTTT.

The J gene is TRBJ2-2, the V gene TRBV11-3, with D possibly TRBD1 on 5 matching bases. This CDR3 contains 15 residues. V lost 3 bases, J lost 5 bases, and 13 bases lay in between. Germline loops: CDR1 SGHNT, CDR2 YENEEA. CDR3 sequence reads: CASSFGQGSTGELFF. In nucleotides, the CDR3 is TGTGCCAGCAGCTTCGGTCAGGGTAGTACCGGGGAGCTGTTTTTT. The entire variable domain, with the rest obtained from reference TRBV11-3 and TRBJ2-2, is as follows: EAGVVQSPRYKIIEKKQPVAFWCNPISGHNTLYWYLQNLGQGPELLIRYENEEAVDDSQLPKDRFSAERLKGVDSTLKIQPAELGDSAVYLCASSFGQGSTGELFFGEGSRLTVL.

The chain carries TRBV7-9 and TRBJ1-2, with TRBD1 identical over 7 bases. The trim removed 5 bases at V and 8 bases at J, leaving 8 bases unmatched. This CDR3 spans 13 amino acids. The germline V gene has CDR1 SEHNR and CDR2 FQNEAQ (reference sequence). The CDR3 bases are TGTGCCAGCAGCAACAGGGGAGTCGAAGGCTACACCTTC. Translated: CASSNRGVEGYTF.

The chain carries TRBV4-1 and TRBJ2-5; 10 bases map to TRBD2. Germline V gene lookup returns CDR1 MGHRA and CDR2 YSYEKL. V was clipped by 4 bases and J by 2 bases; unmatched bases: 4. This CDR3 is 15 amino acids long. CDR3 protein: CASSPGAGGQETQYF. CDR3 nucleotides: TGCGCCAGCAGCCCAGGAGCGGGGGGGCAAGAGACCCAGTACTTC.

V usage is TRBV5-4 and J usage is TRBJ1-2; TRBD1 aligns across 7 bases. V shed 4 bases, J shed 2 bases, and the junction held 2 bases outside the gene matches. The length of the CDR3 is 13 residues. Looked up from germline, CDR1 is SGHNT and CDR2 is YYREEE (reference sequence). CDR3 sequence reads: CASSPDRNYGYTF. The CDR3 DNA reads TGTGCCAGCAGCCCGGACAGGAACTATGGCTACACCTTC.

This clone has only a few counts. The V gene is TRBV10-2, the J gene TRBJ2-7, with 11 bases fitting TRBD2. With V trimmed by 10 bases and J by 4 bases, 9 bases remained unmatched. This CDR3 region has 14 residues. From germline, CDR1 is WSHSY and CDR2 SAAADI. The CDR3 is CATIRGTSGYEQYF. The CDR3 bases are TGCGCCACCATACGAGGGACTAGCGGTTACGAGCAGTACTTC.

The chain recombines TRBV5-4 with TRBJ2-1, with 8 bases identical to TRBD2. Trimming took 4 bases from V and 6 from J; bases not matched to a gene: 12. This CDR3 has 16 residues. Germline values: CDR1 SGHNT, CDR2 YYREEE (reference sequence). CDR3 sequence (DNA): TGTGCCAGCAGCCTCGGGGGGGAGGTAGTGGGCAATGAGCAGTTCTTC. Encoded protein: CASSLGGEVVGNEQFF.

The chain is built from TRBV12-5 and TRBJ2-7; 9 bases align to TRBD2. V lost 6 bases, J lost 5 bases, and 8 bases stayed unmatched. Germline V gene data show CDR1 as LGHNT and CDR2 as FRNRAP. This CDR3 is 14 amino acids long. CDR3 nucleotide sequence: TGTGCTAGTGGACCGGGACTAGCTGTCCACGAGCAGTACTTC. Translation gives CASGPGLAVHEQYF.

The CDR3 DNA reads TGTGCCAGTTCGAACCCCGGACAGGGGGCTTTCGATGAGCAGTTCTTC. The encoded protein is CASSNPGQGAFDEQFF. The J gene is TRBJ2-1, the V gene TRBV19; the match to TRBD1 covers 11 bases. The V segment lost 8 bases and the J segment 8 bases; nucleotides outside the gene matches: 14. This CDR3 has 16 residues. Per the germline V gene, CDR1 is LNHDA and CDR2 is SQIVND (reference sequence).

This clone has just a few counts. The V call is TRBV5-1, the J call TRBJ2-7; TRBD2 is a possible D gene (6 bases). V was shortened by 4 bases and J by 5 bases, with 19 bases between the two germline ends. Per germline, CDR1 SGHRS and CDR2 YFSETQ. This CDR3 has 15 amino acids. For the CDR3, the DNA is TGCGCCAGCAGCATGCGACGGAGTCCTAGCGACGAGCAGTACTTC. It specifies CASSMRRSPSDEQYF.

This clone was observed once. This sequence joins TRBV5-5 and TRBJ2-1, with 7 bases identical to TRBD1. Germline CDR1 and CDR2: SGHKS and YYEKEE (reference sequence). Unmatched junction bases numbered 14, after V lost 3 bases and J lost 8 bases. The CDR3 has 16 amino acids. The CDR3 DNA sequence: TGTGCCAGCAGCTACCAGGGGGTACGGCTTGACGATGAGCAGTTCTTC. It codes for CASSYQGVRLDDEQFF. Together with reference TRBV5-5 and TRBJ2-1, the CDR3 gives the full variable domain: DAGVTQSPTHLIKTRGQQVTLRCSPISGHKSVSWYQQVLGQGPQFIFQYYEKEERGRGNFPDRFSARQFPNYSSELNVNALLLGDSALYLCASSYQGVRLDDEQFFGPGTRLTVL.

The CDR3 loop is CSVARQTGYTF. CDR3 nucleotide sequence: TGCAGCGTTGCCCGACAGACAGGCTACACCTTC. The chain has TRBV29-1 and TRBJ1-2; D possibly corresponds to TRBD1 (5 bases). V lost 4 bases to trimming and J lost 8 bases, with 11 bases between them. This CDR3 has 11 amino acids. The germline gives CDR1 SQVTM, CDR2 ANQGSEA.

The chain combines TRBV28 with TRBJ2-3; D is ambiguous. CDR3 length: 13 amino acids. Trimming removed 4 bases from V and 1 base from J, with 6 bases in between. Germline values: CDR1 MDHEN, CDR2 SYDVKM. The CDR3 DNA reads as TGTGCCAGCAGTTACGGTGGCACAGATACGCAGTATTTT. Protein sequence: CASSYGGTDTQYF.

The chain recombines TRBV3-1 (or the pseudogene TRBV3-2) with TRBJ2-5, with 9 bases identical to TRBD1. Trimming cost V 4 bases and J 5 bases; bases outside gene matches: 8. Germline V gene lookup returns CDR1 LGHDT and CDR2 YNNKEL (reference sequence). The CDR3 is made up of 15 amino acids. CDR3 bases: TGTGCCAGCAGCCCATTTACAGGGGGCATGGAGACCCAGTACTTC. Its protein product is CASSPFTGGMETQYF.

The chain is built from TRBV5-6 and TRBJ2-5, with D possibly being TRBD1 (7 bases). Trimming cost V 1 base and J 7 bases, with 14 bases left between them. Germline assignment: CDR1 SGHDT and CDR2 YYEEEE. This CDR3 contains 14 residues. The CDR3 nucleotides are TGTGCCAGCAGCTTGTTACAGGGGCGGGGGACCCAGTACTTC. It yields the protein CASSLLQGRGTQYF.

The chain uses TRBV5-4 and TRBJ2-7, with TRBD2 identical over 11 bases. The trim removed 3 bases at V and 3 bases at J, leaving 5 bases unmatched. The germline CDR1 and CDR2 sequences are SGHNT and YYREEE (reference sequence). This CDR3 spans 15 amino acids. The CDR3 DNA follows: TGTGCCAGCAGCTCTTCCGGACTAGCGGGCTACGAGCAGTACTTC. Translating gives CASSSSGLAGYEQYF.

The chain recombines TRBV19 with TRBJ1-5; 9 bases fit TRBD1. V lost 8 bases and J lost 5; bases outside the gene matches: 7. Germline CDR1 and CDR2: LNHDA and SQIVND (reference sequence). The CDR3 has 14 amino acids. The CDR3 sequence is CASRDRESHQPQHF. The CDR3 coding sequence is TGTGCCAGTCGGGACAGGGAGTCCCATCAGCCCCAGCATTTT.